A single sample is the source of the 3 T cell receptor beta chains below, sequenced in a study of T cell repertoires in cytomegalovirus infection (dated by TCRdb to between 2018 and 2021). The instrument was an Illumina HiSeq 1500. TCRdb reprocessed the public reads (quality trimming at Q25 with fastp, clone calling with MiXCR) and kept in-frame beta chains. When rows share a CDR3 protein, they turn into one entry using the most common DNA and genes. The sample yields approximately 30,000 distinct CDR3 sequences; over 15% were counted once. The ten top clones hold 70% to 90% of the sample. No antigen has been identified for these receptors. Taken with the paper, the label for treatment or condition translates to: in vitro stimulation with specific CMV peptide epitopes to enrich CMV-specific T cells. The specimen comprised CD8+ T cells from cultured PBMCs, sampled from culture after CMV antigen stimulation. All receptors come from a human donor in good health (CMV status not recorded). Some clones in this sample may be carry-over from other donors' samples.

The CDR3 DNA reads TGTGCCAGCAGCTCCCACGGGGGGGGATACAATGAGCAGTTCTTC. Translated, it gives CASSSHGGGYNEQFF. The chain recombines TRBV7-2 with TRBJ2-1; 8 nucleotides line up with TRBD2. The ends lost 4 bases at V and 4 bases at J; junction bases unmatched: 6. The germline CDR1 and CDR2 sequences are SGHTA and FQGNSA. The length of the CDR3 is 15 residues.

This clonotype was counted only a few times. J is TRBJ1-2 and V is TRBV7-3, with D maybe TRBD1 (5 bases). Germline CDR1 SGHTA, CDR2 FQGTGA. With 5 bases removed from V and 5 bases from J, the gap between germline ends came to 27 bases. The CDR3 consists of 18 residues. CDR3 loop: CASSPDRAGRIVPYGYTF. CDR3 bases: TGTGCCAGCAGCCCCGACCGGGCAGGGAGAATTGTACCGTATGGCTACACCTTC.

This clonotype was seen more than once but under ten times. The CDR3 loop is CASSNGQVYNEQFF. The CDR3 DNA sequence: TGTGCCAGTAGTAACGGACAGGTTTACAATGAGCAGTTCTTC. The chain joins TRBV19 to TRBJ2-1; 7 bases line up with TRBD1. The CDR3 sequence is 14 residues long. V lost 4 bases, J lost 4 bases, and 4 bases stayed unmatched. Germline CDR1 and CDR2: LNHDA and SQIVND (reference sequence).